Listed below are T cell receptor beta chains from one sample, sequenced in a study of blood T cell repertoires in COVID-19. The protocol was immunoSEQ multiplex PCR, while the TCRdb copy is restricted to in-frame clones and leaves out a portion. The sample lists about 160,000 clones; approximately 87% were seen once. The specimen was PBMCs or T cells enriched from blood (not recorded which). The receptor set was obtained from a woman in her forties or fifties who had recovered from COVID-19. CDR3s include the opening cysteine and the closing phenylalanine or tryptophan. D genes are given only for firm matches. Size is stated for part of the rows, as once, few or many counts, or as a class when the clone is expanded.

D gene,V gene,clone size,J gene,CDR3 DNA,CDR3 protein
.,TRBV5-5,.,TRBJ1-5,TGTGCCAGCAGAGTTGGAGGGGCTAACAATCAGCCCCAGCATTTT,CASRVGGANNQPQHF
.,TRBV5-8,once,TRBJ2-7,TGTGCCAGCAGCTTGGACAGCTACTCCTACGAGCAGTACTTC,CASSLDSYSYEQYF
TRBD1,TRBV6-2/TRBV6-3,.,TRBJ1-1,TGTGCCAGCAGCCGGACAGGGGGCAACACTGAAGCTTTCTTT,CASSRTGGNTEAFF
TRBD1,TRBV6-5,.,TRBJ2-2,TGTGCCAGCCCGACAGGGGGCATATCTACCGGGGAGCTGTTTTTT,CASPTGGISTGELFF
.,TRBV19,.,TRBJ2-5,TGTGCCAGTAGTATACAGGGGTGGGAGACCCAGTACTTC,CASSIQGWETQYF
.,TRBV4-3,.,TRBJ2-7,TGCGCCAGCAGCCAAACACCGACAGTTTACGAGCAGTACTTC,CASSQTPTVYEQYF
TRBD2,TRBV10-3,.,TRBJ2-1,TGTGCCATCAGTGAACTAGCGGGGACCAATGAGCAGTTCTTC,CAISELAGTNEQFF
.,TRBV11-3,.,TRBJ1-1,TGTGCCAGCAGCCCCGTAAGGGGGGGGACTGAAGCTTTCTTT,CASSPVRGGTEAFF
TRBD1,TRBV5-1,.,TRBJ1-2,TGCGCCAGCAGCCATCCGGGACAGGTCTATGGCTACACCTTC,CASSHPGQVYGYTF
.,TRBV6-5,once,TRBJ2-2,TGTGCCAGCAGCTTACTGGACAGGAACACCGGGGAGCTGTTTTTT,CASSLLDRNTGELFF
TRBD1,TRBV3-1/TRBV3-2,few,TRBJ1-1,TGTGCCAGCAGCCAAGGTCAGGGGGCGAACACTGAAGCTTTCTTT,CASSQGQGANTEAFF
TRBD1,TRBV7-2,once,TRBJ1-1,TGTGCCAGCAGCTCGACAGGGCTGGTCACTGAAGCTTTCTTT,CASSSTGLVTEAFF
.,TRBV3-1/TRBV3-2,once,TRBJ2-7,TGTGCCAGCAGCCAAGGTCTCTACGAGCAGTACTTC,CASSQGLYEQYF
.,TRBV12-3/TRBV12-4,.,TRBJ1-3,TGTGCCAGCAGTTTTGGCACCACCATATATTTT,CASSFGTTIYF
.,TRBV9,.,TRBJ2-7,TGTGCCAGCAGCGTAGCTACGGGGTACGAGCAGTACTTC,CASSVATGYEQYF
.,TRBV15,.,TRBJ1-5,TGTGCCACCAGCACCCGGTTAACGGCCGCCGGGGGACAGCCCCAGCATTTT,CATSTRLTAAGGQPQHF
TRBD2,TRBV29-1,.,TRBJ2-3,TGCAGCGCCGGACCCGGGACTAACACAGATACGCAGTATTTT,CSAGPGTNTDTQYF
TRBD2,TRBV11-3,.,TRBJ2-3,TGTGCCAGCAGCCGCGTTAGCGGGGGGGCAACAGATACGCAGTATTTT,CASSRVSGGATDTQYF
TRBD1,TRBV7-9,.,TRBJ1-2,TGTGCCAGCAGCATGTCGGGACAGGGCACCTATGGCTACACCTTC,CASSMSGQGTYGYTF
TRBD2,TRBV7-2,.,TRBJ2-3,TGTGCCAGCAGCCTCTTCCTGAGCGGGGGGGCCGGAGATACGCAGTATTTT,CASSLFLSGGAGDTQYF
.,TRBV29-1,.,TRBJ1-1,TGCAGCGCCCTCCTGGGAGGGACTGAAGCTTTCTTT,CSALLGGTEAFF
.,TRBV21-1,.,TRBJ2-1,TGTGCCAGCAGCAGACCGGGAACCGGCAATGAGCAGTTCTTC,CASSRPGTGNEQFF
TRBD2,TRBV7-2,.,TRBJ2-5,TGTGCCAGCAGCCTCCCAGAGCGGGAACTGCTCCAAGAGACCCAGTACTTC,CASSLPERELLQETQYF
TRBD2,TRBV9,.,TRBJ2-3,TGTGCCAGCAGCGCCAGCGGGACTAGCACAGATACGCAGTATTTT,CASSASGTSTDTQYF
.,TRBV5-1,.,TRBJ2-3,TGCGCCAGCAGCGCCAAGACAGTATCTAGCACAGATACGCAGTATTTT,CASSAKTVSSTDTQYF
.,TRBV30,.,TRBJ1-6,TGTGCCTGGAGTGAGTGGCAGGTAAGTTCACCCCTCCACTTT,CAWSEWQVSSPLHF
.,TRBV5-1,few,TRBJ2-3,TGCGCCAGCAGCTGGGGACTCGGGATGACCACAGATACGCAGTATTTT,CASSWGLGMTTDTQYF
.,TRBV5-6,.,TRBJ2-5,TGTGCCAGCAGCTTCTCGGACATGGTAGAGACCCAGTACTTC,CASSFSDMVETQYF
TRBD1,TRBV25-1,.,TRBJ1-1,TGTGCCAGCAGTGAATACCTCGGACAGGGAGAAGCTTTCTTT,CASSEYLGQGEAFF
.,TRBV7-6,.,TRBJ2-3,TGTGCCAGCAGCCTAGAGGGTGACGGGGAAGATACGCAGTATTTT,CASSLEGDGEDTQYF
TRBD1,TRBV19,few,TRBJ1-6,TGTGCCAGTAGTATACAGGGGGATTCACCCCTCCACTTT,CASSIQGDSPLHF
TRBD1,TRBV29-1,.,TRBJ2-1,TGCAGCGGGGACAGGGTGAAATCGAGCAATGAGCAGTTCTTC,CSGDRVKSSNEQFF
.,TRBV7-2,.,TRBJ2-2,TGTGCCAGCAGGCGGCTAGCCGGAACCGGGGAGCTGTTTTTT,CASRRLAGTGELFF
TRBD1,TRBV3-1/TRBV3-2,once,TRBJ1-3,TGTGCCAGCAGCCTGGGACAGGTTCTCGGAGGAAACACCATATATTTT,CASSLGQVLGGNTIYF
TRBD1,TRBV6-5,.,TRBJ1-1,TGTGCCAGCAGTTTTACAGGGGAGGCGGGGAGCACTGAAGCTTTCTTT,CASSFTGEAGSTEAFF